This T cell receptor (beta chain) was retrieved from a study of shared clonotypes between healthy human individuals. Germline V CDR1 and CDR2: SGHRS, YFSETQ. The CDR3 extends over 15 amino acids. V gave up 1 base and J gave up 6 bases; unmatched junction bases: 10. TCRdb keeps only in-frame clones here, not all; method: immunoSEQ multiplex PCR. The table lists roughly 1 million clones, about 84% of them singletons, with 0.52% in the top ten. The sequence derives from a man aged 18 to 29 in good health. Some clones in this sample may be carry-over from other donors' samples. Sequenced input: memory CD4+ T cells from PBMCs. The subset denotes: CD45RA-negative fraction. This chain links TRBV5-1 with TRBJ2-7, with 7 positions matching TRBD2. The CDR3 here is CASSLTGTTIREQYF. In DNA form, the CDR3 reads TGCGCCAGCAGCTTGACCGGGACTACCATTCGCGAGCAGTACTTC.